This T cell receptor (beta chain) originates from a study of T-cell memory formation after mild COVID-19. This clonotype has just a few counts. The antigen remains undetermined. Study-level findings and limits: Chiefly within CM and EM were the contracting CD4+ clones; CD8+ ones were within EMRA.

CDR1 SGHVS and CDR2 FQNEAQ come from the germline V gene. V lost 1 base to trimming and J lost 4 bases, with 14 bases between them. The CDR3 loop spans 16 amino acids. 5'RACE primed at constant segments yielded TCR alpha and TCR beta cDNA libraries bearing sample barcodes and UMIs. Using its own MiXCR run on the 5' RACE reads, TCRdb lists one record per CDR3 protein. The data contain about 560,000 distinct CDR3 sequences, about 20% of them singletons. The clonotype comes from an adult woman who had mild COVID-19 (a few samples of this study predate the infection). Cell type and time point are not known. The chain recombines TRBV7-8 with TRBJ2-1; a possible D gene is TRBD1 (5 bases). Sequenced: PBMCs or a T cell subset sorted from them (not recorded which). This chain's CDR3 is CASSLVPATAYNEQFF. The CDR3 DNA sequence: TGTGCCAGCAGCTTAGTCCCCGCGACAGCTTACAATGAGCAGTTCTTC.